This passage covers 17 T cell receptor beta chains from one sample sequenced in a study of shared clonotypes between healthy human individuals. Libraries were prepared by immunoSEQ multiplex PCR; TCRdb keeps only in-frame clonotypes and omits some of them. This sample has some 680,000 clones; more than 70% occur once, and the top ten carry 1.5% to 2%. The sample comprised memory CD4+ T cells sorted from blood. Subset defined: CD45RA-negative fraction. The origin of the receptors is a woman aged 30 to 39 in good health.

The chain is built from TRBV5-4 and TRBJ2-1, with TRBD2 matching over 9 bases. Losses at the gene ends were 4 bases for V and 4 bases for J; bases not matched to a gene: 9. CDR3 length: 16 residues. From germline, CDR1 is SGHNT and CDR2 YYREEE (reference sequence). CDR3 loop: CASSAATSGNYNEQFF. The CDR3 nucleotides read TGTGCCAGCAGCGCCGCGACTAGCGGAAATTACAATGAGCAGTTCTTC.

With respect to this clone: One base away lies a much larger clone, so this may be a sequencing read error. The sample has other DNA sequences that encode this CDR3 too. The gene calls are TRBV5-1 and TRBJ2-1; 8 nucleotides line up with TRBD2. The CDR3 extends over 15 amino acids. Germline assignment: CDR1 SGHRS and CDR2 YFSETQ. V was clipped by 0 bases and J by 4 bases; unmatched bases: 3. The CDR3 loop is CASSLDSGAYNEQFF. DNA of the CDR3: TGCGCCAGCAGCTTGGATAGCGGGGCATACAATGAGCAGTTCTTC.

The chain has TRBV6-6 and TRBJ2-7; D may be TRBD1 (6 bases). The V gene lost 7 bases and the J gene lost 3 bases, with 19 bases spanning the gap. This CDR3 is built from 15 residues. Germline V gene data show CDR1 as MNHNY and CDR2 as SVGAGI (reference sequence). CDR3 coding DNA: TGTGCCAGCACCCCGGGGACAAGAGGCTACTACGAGCAGTACTTC. Protein sequence: CASTPGTRGYYEQYF.

Here the CDR3 DNA reads TGTGCCAGCAGCTTTGGTTCGACAGTTAATCAGCCCCAGCATTTT. Translated, it gives CASSFGSTVNQPQHF. The chain carries TRBV7-2 and TRBJ1-5; D possibly corresponds to TRBD1 (5 bases). Germline CDR1 and CDR2: SGHTA and FQGNSA. This CDR3 contains 15 residues. The V gene lost 3 bases and the J gene lost 4 bases, with 13 bases spanning the gap.

The chain couples TRBV6-6 to TRBJ1-5, with TRBD1 matching 7 bases. Trimming took 8 bases from V and 7 from J; bases not matched to a gene: 8. Germline CDR1 and CDR2: MNHNY and SVGAGI (reference sequence). This CDR3 contains 13 residues. The CDR3 sequence: CASDDRAGQPQHF. For the CDR3, the DNA is TGTGCCAGCGATGACAGGGCGGGCCAGCCCCAGCATTTT.

The chain is built from TRBV5-1 and TRBJ2-1, with 10 bases identical to TRBD2. The CDR3 length is 15 residues. Germline CDR1 reads SGHRS; CDR2 reads YFSETQ. With 7 bases clipped from V and 4 bases from J, the junction kept 8 bases outside the gene matches. The CDR3 region has the DNA TGCGCCAGCGGAACCGGACTAGCGGCTTACAATGAGCAGTTCTTC. Encoded protein: CASGTGLAAYNEQFF.

The rearrangement joins TRBV6-1 to TRBJ2-7, with D unresolved. V lost 6 bases and J lost 6, with 21 bases in between. Germline assignment: CDR1 MNHNS and CDR2 SASEGT. CDR3 length equals 15 residues. This CDR3 is CASSELASLSSEQYF. CDR3 nucleotide sequence: TGTGCCAGCAGCGAACTCGCTTCGTTGTCATCCGAGCAGTACTTC.

The chain couples TRBV19 to TRBJ2-7; 14 positions agree with TRBD2. The CDR3 is made up of 16 amino acids. Germline assignment: CDR1 LNHDA and CDR2 SQIVND (reference sequence). V dropped 5 bases and J dropped 4; count of bases not matched to a gene: 7. In DNA, the CDR3 is TGTGCCAGTAGTCCAGGGGGGACTAGCGGGAGTTACGAGCAGTACTTC. It translates to CASSPGGTSGSYEQYF.

This clone has just a few counts. The rearrangement joins TRBV10-3 to TRBJ1-5; 12 nucleotides agree with TRBD1. After removal of 4 bases from V and 3 bases from J, the junction contained 7 bases not matched to a gene. CDR1 and CDR2 from the germline V gene are ENHRY and SYGVKD. CDR3 length: 17 amino acids. The CDR3 sequence is CAISAGQGAGTNQPQHF. In nucleotides, the CDR3 is TGTGCCATCAGTGCGGGACAGGGGGCTGGGACCAATCAGCCCCAGCATTTT.

The rearrangement joins TRBV4-1 to TRBJ1-4; possibly TRBD1 for D (5 bases). The CDR3 sequence is 16 residues long. Germline-derived CDR1 and CDR2 are MGHRA and YSYEKL. V lost 0 bases, J lost 4 bases, and 12 bases lay in between. The DNA of the CDR3 is TGCGCCAGCAGCCAAGAGGGTAGGGGCCGTAATGAAAAACTGTTTTTT. Its translation is CASSQEGRGRNEKLFF.

This clone was found once. V is TRBV7-9 and J is TRBJ2-1; D may be TRBD2 (6 bases). The V end lost 7 bases, the J end lost 9 bases, and 22 bases lay between the germline ends. CDR1 SEHNR and CDR2 FQNEAQ come from the germline V gene (reference sequence). The CDR3 sequence is 15 residues long. The CDR3 nucleotides are TGTGCCAGCACCTCATTGTCCGGGAGTATCCTTGAGCAGTTCTTC. Its protein product is CASTSLSGSILEQFF.

The chain recombines TRBV9 with TRBJ1-1; 7 bases fit TRBD1. CDR3 length: 16 amino acids. Germline CDR1 SGDLS, CDR2 YYNGEE. After removal of 4 bases from V and 4 bases from J, the junction contained 13 bases not matched to a gene. DNA of the CDR3: TGTGCCAGCAGCCCAGGACAGGCCACGCGGGTCACTGAAGCTTTCTTT. It codes for CASSPGQATRVTEAFF.

V is TRBV6-1 and J is TRBJ2-2; D remains ambiguous. The CDR3 sequence is 13 residues long. Trimming cost V 6 bases and J 4 bases, with 9 bases left between them. In germline, CDR1 is MNHNS, CDR2 SASEGT. The CDR3 DNA reads TGTGCCAGCAGAGTATTAACCACCGGGGAGCTGTTTTTT. Translating gives CASRVLTTGELFF.

The chain joins TRBV6-5 to TRBJ1-3; 7 nucleotides match TRBD1. The CDR3 spans 15 residues. The germline V gene encodes CDR1 MNHEY and CDR2 SVGAGI. V was clipped by 2 bases and J by 4 bases; unmatched bases: 5. The DNA of the CDR3 is TGTGCCAGCAGTTACGCCGGACAGGTCGGAAACACCATATATTTT. Amino acids: CASSYAGQVGNTIYF.

This clone was found many times. The chain carries TRBV4-2 and TRBJ2-5, with 7 positions matching TRBD2. Germline trimming cut 1 base from V and 5 bases from J; bases unmatched to any gene: 1. The CDR3 has 13 amino acids. The germline V gene has CDR1 LGHNA and CDR2 YNFKEQ. CDR3 in DNA: TGTGCCAGCAGCCAAGTACTAGCGGAGACCCAGTACTTC. It translates to CASSQVLAETQYF.

The J gene is TRBJ2-1, the V gene TRBV14; the match to TRBD2 covers 14 bases. The CDR3 runs to 15 residues. Per the germline V gene, CDR1 is SGHDN and CDR2 is FVKESK. Trimming at V came to 4 bases and at J to 9 bases, leaving 5 bases not matched to a gene. The CDR3, as DNA: TGTGCCAGCAGCCTCACGGGACTAGCGGGAGCTGAGCAGTTCTTC. As protein: CASSLTGLAGAEQFF.

The chain joins TRBV6-6 to TRBJ2-3, with D unclear. CDR1 is MNHNY, CDR2 SVGAGI, per germline (reference sequence). Trimming cost V 10 bases and J 8 bases, with 16 bases left between them. The CDR3 sequence is 12 residues long. The CDR3 loop is CATSQGQSTQYF. CDR3 in DNA: TGTGCCACAAGTCAAGGGCAGTCTACGCAGTATTTT.